This T cell receptor beta chain derives from a study of T cell repertoires in cytomegalovirus infection. Per germline, CDR1 SGHTA and CDR2 FQGNSA. The CDR3 has 13 amino acids. With V trimmed by 6 bases and J by 2 bases, 3 bases remained unmatched. TCRdb re-called the reads through MiXCR, storing one row per CDR3 protein. Among some 230,000 distinct CDR3 sequences listed, under 25% were seen once. There are many counts of this clonotype. The sample taken for sequencing was CD8+ T cells from PBMCs. The receptor was isolated from a human donor in good health (CMV status not recorded). Some clones in this sample may be carry-over from other donors' samples. The rearrangement uses TRBV7-2 and TRBJ2-7; 8 bases are a match to TRBD2. For the CDR3, the DNA is TGTGCCAGCAGTACGGGGGGGCCCTACGAGCAGTACTTC. This codes for CASSTGGPYEQYF.